This T cell receptor (beta chain) is drawn from a study of T cells expressing NK-cell markers. General study results and limits: A few donors' CD3+CD56-NKG2C+ cells were dominated by the same clonotypes.

Of note for this clonotype: What it binds is not known.

The germline V gene has CDR1 SEHNR and CDR2 FQNEAQ (reference sequence). This CDR3 comprises 14 residues. With UMIs, 5'RACE template switching was used to make TCR beta cDNA. For each CDR3 protein, TCRdb gives one entry from its re-call of the 5' RACE reads, without DNA. Its table lists 150,000 to 180,000 distinct CDR3 sequences. The clonotype was recovered from a woman between 45 and 65 years old in good health. This chain links TRBV7-9 with TRBJ2-1; TCRdb outputs TRBD1, but without DNA this stays unchecked. Sequences were obtained from blood T cells: a sorted CD56 or NKG2C T cell subset, CD4+ or CD8+ T cells, or bulk PBMC T cells (not recorded which). This CDR3 is CASSLKGDYNEQFF.